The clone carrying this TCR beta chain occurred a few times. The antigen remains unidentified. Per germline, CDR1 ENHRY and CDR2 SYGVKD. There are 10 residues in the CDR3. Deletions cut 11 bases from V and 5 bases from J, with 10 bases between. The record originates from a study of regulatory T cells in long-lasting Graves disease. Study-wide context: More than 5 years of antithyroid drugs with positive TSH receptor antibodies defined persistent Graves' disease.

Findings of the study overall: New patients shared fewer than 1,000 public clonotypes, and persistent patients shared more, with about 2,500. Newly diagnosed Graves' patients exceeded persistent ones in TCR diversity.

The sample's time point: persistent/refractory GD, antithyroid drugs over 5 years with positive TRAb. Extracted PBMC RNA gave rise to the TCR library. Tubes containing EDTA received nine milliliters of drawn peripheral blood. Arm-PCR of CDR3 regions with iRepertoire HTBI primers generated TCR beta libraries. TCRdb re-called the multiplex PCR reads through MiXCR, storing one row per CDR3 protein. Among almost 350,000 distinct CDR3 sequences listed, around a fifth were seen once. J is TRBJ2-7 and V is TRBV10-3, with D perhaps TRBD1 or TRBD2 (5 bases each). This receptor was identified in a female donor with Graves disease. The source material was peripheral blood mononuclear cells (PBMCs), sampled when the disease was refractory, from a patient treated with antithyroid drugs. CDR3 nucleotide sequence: TGTGCCGGGGGAAGGGACGAGCAGTACTTC. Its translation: CAGGRDEQYF.